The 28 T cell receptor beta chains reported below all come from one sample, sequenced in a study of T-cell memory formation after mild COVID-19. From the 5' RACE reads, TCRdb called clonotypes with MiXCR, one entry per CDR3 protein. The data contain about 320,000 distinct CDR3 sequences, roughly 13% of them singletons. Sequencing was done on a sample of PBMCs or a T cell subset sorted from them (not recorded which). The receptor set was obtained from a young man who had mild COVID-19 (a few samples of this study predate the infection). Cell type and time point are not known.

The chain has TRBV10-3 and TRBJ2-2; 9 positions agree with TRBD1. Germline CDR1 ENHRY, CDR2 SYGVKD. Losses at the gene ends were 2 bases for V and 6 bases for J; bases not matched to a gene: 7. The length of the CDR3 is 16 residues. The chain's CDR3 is CAISEAGTGFSGELFF. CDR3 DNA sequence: TGTGCCATCAGTGAGGCCGGGACAGGGTTTTCCGGGGAGCTGTTTTTT.

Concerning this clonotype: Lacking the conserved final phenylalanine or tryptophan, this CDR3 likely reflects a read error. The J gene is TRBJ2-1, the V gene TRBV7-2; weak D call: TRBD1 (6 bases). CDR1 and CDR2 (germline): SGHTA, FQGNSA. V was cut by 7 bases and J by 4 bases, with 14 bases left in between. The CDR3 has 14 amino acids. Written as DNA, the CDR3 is TGTGCCAGCACTCCACAGGGTATATACAATGAGCAGTTCCTC. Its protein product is CASTPQGIYNEQFL.

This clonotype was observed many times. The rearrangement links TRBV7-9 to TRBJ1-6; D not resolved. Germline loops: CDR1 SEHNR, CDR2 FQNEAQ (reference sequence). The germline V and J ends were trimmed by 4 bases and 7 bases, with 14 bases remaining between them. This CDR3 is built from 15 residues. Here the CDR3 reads CASSSTALGNSPLHF. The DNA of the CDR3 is TGTGCCAGCAGCTCTACAGCCCTCGGGAATTCACCCCTCCACTTT.

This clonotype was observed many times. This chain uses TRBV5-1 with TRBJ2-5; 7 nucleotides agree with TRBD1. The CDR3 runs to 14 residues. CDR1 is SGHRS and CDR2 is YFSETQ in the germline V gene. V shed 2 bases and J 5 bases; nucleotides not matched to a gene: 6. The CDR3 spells CASSFGRGYETQYF. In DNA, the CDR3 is TGCGCCAGCAGCTTTGGCAGGGGGTATGAGACCCAGTACTTC.

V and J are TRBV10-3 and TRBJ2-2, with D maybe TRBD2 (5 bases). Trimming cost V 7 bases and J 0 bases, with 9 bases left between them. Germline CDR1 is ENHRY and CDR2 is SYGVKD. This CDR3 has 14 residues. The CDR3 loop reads CAIKEVTNTGELFF. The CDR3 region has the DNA TGTGCCATCAAGGAGGTGACGAACACCGGGGAGCTGTTTTTT.

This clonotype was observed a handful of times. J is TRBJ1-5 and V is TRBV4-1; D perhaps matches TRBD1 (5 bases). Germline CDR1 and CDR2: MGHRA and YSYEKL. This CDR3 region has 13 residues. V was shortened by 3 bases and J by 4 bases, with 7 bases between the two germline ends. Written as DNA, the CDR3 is TGCGCCAGCAGCCAGGGGCTGAATCAGCCCCAGCATTTT. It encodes CASSQGLNQPQHF.

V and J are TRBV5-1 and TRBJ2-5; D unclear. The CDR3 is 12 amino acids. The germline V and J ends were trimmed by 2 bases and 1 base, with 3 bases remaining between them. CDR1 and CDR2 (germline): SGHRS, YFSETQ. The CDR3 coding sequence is TGCGCCAGCAGCTTTTTCCAAGAGACCCAGTACTTC. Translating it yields CASSFFQETQYF.

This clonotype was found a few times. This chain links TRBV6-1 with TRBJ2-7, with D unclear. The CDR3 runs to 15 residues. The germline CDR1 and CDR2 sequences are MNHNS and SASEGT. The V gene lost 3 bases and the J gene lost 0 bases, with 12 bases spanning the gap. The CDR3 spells CASSDPQRSSYEQYF. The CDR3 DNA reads TGTGCCAGCAGTGACCCGCAGAGGAGCTCCTACGAGCAGTACTTC.

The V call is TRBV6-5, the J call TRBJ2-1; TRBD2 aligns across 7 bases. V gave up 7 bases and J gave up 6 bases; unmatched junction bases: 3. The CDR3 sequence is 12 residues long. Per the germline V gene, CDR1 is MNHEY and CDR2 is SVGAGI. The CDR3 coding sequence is TGTGCCAGCACCCCGGGGGGCAATGAGCAGTTCTTC. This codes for CASTPGGNEQFF.

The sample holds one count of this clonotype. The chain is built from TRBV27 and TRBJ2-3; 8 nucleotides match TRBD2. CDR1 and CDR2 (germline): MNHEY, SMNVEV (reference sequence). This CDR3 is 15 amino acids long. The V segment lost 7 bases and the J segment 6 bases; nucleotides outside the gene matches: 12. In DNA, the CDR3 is TGTGCCAGCATCCCCAGCGGGGGTCTGTGGGATACGCAGTATTTT. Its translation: CASIPSGGLWDTQYF.

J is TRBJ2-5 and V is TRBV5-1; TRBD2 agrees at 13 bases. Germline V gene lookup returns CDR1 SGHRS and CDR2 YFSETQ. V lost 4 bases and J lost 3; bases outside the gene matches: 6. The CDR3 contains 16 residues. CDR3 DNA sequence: TGCGCCAGCAGCCCGGGACTAGCGGGGTCGGAAGAGACCCAGTACTTC. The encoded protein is CASSPGLAGSEETQYF.

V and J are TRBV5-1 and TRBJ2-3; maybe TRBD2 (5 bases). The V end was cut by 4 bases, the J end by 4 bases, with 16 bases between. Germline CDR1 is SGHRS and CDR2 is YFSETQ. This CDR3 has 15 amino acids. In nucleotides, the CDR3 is TGCGCCAGCAGCAAGGACTCCCACCCGTCAGATACGCAGTATTTT. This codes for CASSKDSHPSDTQYF.

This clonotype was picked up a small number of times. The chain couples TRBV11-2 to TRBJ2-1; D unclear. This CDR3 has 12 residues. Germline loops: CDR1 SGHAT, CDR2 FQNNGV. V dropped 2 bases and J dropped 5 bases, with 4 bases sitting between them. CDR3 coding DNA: TGTGCCAGCAGCTTAACCCACAATGAGCAGTTCTTC. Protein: CASSLTHNEQFF.

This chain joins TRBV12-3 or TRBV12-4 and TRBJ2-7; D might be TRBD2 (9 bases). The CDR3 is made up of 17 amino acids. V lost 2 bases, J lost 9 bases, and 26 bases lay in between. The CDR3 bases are TGTGCCAGCAGTTTAAGACCGGGGACAGGTCTAGCGGGATTGCAGTACTTC. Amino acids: CASSLRPGTGLAGLQYF.

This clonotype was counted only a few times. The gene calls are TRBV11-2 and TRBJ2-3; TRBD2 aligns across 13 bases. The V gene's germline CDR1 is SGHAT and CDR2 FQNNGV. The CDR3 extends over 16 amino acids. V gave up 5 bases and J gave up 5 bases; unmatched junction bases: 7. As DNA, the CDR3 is TGTGCCAGCAGCCGTCAACTAGCGGGGGGGAGAGATACGCAGTATTTT. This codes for CASSRQLAGGRDTQYF. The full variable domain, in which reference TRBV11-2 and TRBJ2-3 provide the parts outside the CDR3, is EAGVAQSPRYKIIEKRQSVAFWCNPISGHATLYWYQQILGQGPKLLIQFQNNGVVDDSQLPKDRFSAERLKGVDSTLKIQPAKLEDSAVYLCASSRQLAGGRDTQYFGPGTRLTVL.

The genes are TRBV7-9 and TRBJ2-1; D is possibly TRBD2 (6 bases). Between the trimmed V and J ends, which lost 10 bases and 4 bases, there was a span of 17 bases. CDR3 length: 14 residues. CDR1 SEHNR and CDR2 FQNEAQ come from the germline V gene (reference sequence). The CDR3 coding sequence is TGTGCCACCCCCGGGACTTTGGAATACAATGAGCAGTTCTTC. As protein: CATPGTLEYNEQFF.

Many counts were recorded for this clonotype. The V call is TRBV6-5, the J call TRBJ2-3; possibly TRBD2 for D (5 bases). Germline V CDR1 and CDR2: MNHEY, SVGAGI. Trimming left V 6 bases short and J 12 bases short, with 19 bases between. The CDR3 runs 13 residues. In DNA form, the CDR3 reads TGTGCCAGCAGGGTAGGCACAGAGGGAGCCCAGTATTTT. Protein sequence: CASRVGTEGAQYF.

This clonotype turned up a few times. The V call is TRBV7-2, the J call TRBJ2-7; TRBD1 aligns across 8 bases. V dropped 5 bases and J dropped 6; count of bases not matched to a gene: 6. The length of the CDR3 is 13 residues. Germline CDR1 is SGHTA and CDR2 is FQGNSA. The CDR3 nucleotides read TGTGCCAGCAGCCATGACAGGGGTGGCGAGCAGTACTTC. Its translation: CASSHDRGGEQYF.

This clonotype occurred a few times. The CDR3 loop is CASSYSGPMRGTEAFF. CDR3 nucleotide sequence: TGTGCCAGCAGTTACTCCGGACCGATGCGGGGCACTGAAGCTTTCTTT. The gene calls are TRBV6-5 and TRBJ1-1; unclear D gene. The CDR3 loop spans 16 amino acids. Germline loops: CDR1 MNHEY, CDR2 SVGAGI. V gave up 0 bases and J gave up 4 bases, with 15 bases separating them.

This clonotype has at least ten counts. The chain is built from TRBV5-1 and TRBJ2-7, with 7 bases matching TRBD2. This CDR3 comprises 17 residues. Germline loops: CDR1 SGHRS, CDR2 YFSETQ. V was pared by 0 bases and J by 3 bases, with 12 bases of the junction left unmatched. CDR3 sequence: CASSLAGEGPTSYEQYF. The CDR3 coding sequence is TGCGCCAGCAGCTTGGCCGGGGAGGGGCCCACGAGCTACGAGCAGTACTTC.

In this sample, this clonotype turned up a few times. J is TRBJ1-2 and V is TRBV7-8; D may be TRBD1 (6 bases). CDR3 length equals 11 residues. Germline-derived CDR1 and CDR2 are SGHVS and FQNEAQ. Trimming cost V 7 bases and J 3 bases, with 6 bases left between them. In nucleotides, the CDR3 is TGTGCCAGCAAGGGGGACTATGGCTACACCTTC. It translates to CASKGDYGYTF.

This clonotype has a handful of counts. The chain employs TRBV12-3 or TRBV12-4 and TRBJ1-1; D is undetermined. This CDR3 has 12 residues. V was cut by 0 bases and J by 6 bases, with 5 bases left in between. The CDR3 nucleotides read TGTGCCAGCAGTTTAGCGCGCTCTGAAGCTTTCTTT. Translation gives CASSLARSEAFF.

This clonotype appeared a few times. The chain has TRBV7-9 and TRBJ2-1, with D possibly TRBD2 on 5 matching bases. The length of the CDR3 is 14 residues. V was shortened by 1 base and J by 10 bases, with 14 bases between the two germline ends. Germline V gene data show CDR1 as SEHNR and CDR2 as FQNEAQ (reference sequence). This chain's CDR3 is CASSLGFSGGEQFF. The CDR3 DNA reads TGTGCCAGCAGCTTAGGTTTTTCCGGCGGGGAGCAGTTCTTC.

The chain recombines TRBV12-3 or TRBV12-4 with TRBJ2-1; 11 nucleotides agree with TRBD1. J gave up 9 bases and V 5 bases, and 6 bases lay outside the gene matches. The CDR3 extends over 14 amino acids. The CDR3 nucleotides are TGTGCCAGCAGTCGCCTGGGGACAGGGGGTGAGCAGTTCTTC. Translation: CASSRLGTGGEQFF.

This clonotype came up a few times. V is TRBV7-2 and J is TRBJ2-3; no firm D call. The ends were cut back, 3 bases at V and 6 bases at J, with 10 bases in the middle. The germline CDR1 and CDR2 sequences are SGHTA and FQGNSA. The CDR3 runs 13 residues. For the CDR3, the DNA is TGTGCCAGCAGCTTTAATGTCCGCGATACGCAGTATTTT. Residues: CASSFNVRDTQYF. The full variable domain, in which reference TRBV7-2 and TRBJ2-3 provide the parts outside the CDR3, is GAGVSQSPSNKVTEKGKDVELRCDPISGHTALYWYRQSLGQGLEFLIYFQGNSAPDKSGLPSDRFSAERTGGSVSTLTIQRTQQEDSAVYLCASSFNVRDTQYFGPGTRLTVL.

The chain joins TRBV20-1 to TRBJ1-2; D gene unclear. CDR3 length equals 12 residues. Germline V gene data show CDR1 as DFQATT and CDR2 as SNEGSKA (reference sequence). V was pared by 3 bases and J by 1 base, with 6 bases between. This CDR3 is CSARGDNYGYTF. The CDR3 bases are TGCAGTGCTAGGGGAGATAACTATGGCTACACCTTC.

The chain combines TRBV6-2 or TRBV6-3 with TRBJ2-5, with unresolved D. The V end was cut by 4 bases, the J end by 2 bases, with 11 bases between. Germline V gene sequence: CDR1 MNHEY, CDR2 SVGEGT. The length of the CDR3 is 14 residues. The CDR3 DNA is TGTGCCAGCAGTTGCTCACTGCGGCAAGAGACCCAGTACTTC. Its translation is CASSCSLRQETQYF.

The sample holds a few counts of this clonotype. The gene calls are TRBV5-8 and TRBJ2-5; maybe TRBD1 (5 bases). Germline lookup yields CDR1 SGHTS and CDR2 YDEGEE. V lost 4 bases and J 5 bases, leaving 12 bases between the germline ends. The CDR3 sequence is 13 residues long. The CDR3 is CASSRQRRETQYF. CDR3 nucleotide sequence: TGTGCCAGCAGCCGACAGCGACGGGAGACCCAGTACTTC. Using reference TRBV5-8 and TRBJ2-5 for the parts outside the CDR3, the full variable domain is EAGVTQSPTHLIKTRGQQATLRCSPISGHTSVYWYQQALGLGLQFLLWYDEGEERNRGNFPPRFSGRQFPNYSSELNVNALELEDSALYLCASSRQRRETQYFGPGTRLLVL.